The subject of this entry is one TCR beta chain. The data belong to a study of blood T cell repertoires in COVID-19. Data came from immunoSEQ multiplex PCR; TCRdb stores just in-frame clones and leaves some out. This table holds approximately 77,000 clones, approximately 90% found once. CDR1 and CDR2 from the germline V gene are SGDLS and YYNGEE. V lost 4 bases and J lost 7; bases outside the gene matches: 8. The CDR3 contains 15 residues. Material for sequencing was peripheral blood. This chain uses TRBV9 with TRBJ2-1, with 10 bases identical to TRBD2. The sequence was obtained from a man aged 45-65 years with active COVID-19. CDR3 DNA sequence: TGTGCCAGCAGCCCGCCAGAGCGGGGGGGTAATGAGCAGTTCTTC. Translating gives CASSPPERGGNEQFF.